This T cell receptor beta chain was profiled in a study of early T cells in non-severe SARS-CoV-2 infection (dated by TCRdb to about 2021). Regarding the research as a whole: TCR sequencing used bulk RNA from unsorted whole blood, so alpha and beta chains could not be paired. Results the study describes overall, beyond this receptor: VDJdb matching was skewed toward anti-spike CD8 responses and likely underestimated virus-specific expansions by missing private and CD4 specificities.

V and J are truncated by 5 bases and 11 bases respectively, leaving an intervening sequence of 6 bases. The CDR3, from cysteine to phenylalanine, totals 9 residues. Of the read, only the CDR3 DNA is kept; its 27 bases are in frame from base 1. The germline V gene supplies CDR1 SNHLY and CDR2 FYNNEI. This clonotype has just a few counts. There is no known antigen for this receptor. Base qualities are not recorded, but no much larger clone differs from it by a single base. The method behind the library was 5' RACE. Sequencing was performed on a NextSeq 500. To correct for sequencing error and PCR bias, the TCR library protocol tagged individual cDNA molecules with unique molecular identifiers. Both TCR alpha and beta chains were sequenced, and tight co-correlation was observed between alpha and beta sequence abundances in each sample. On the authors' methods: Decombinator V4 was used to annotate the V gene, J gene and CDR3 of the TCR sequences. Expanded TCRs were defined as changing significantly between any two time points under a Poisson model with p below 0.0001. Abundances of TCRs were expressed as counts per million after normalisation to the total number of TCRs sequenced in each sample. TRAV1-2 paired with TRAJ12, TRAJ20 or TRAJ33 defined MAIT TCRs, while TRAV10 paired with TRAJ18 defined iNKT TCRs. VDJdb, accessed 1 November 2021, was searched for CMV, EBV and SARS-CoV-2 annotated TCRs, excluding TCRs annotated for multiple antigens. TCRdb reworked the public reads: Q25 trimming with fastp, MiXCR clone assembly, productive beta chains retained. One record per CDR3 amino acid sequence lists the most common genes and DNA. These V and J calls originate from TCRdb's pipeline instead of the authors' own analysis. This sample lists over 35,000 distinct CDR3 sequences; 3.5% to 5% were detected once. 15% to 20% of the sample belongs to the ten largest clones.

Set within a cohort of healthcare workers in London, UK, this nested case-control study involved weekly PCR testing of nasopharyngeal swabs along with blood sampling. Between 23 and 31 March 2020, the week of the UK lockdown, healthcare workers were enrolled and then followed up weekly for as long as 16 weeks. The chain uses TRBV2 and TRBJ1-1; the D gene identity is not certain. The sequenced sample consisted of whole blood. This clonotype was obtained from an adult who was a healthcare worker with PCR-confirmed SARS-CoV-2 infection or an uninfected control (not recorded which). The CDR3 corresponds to CASSLNAFF. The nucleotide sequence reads TGTGCCAGCAGTCTAAATGCTTTCTTT.